This T cell receptor (beta chain) was recorded in a study of CXCR3-negative and CXCR3-positive naive CD8 T cells. UMI-labeled 5' RACE TRB cDNA libraries were prepared from the cells. TCRdb reprocessed the 5' RACE reads and keeps a single row for each CDR3 protein, giving no DNA. This repertoire comprises around 160,000 distinct CDR3 sequences; its ten largest clones make up over 0.25%. Roughly 300,000 cells per CD8+ T cell subset were flow-sorted in triplicate. Naive CD8+ T lymphocytes were specified as CD45RO-CCR7+CD27+CD95-. About this clonotype: No antigen is known for it.

Overall study results and limits: Naive subsets did not differ in surface CD5, and TRB CDR3 properties served to infer TCR strength. Both naive subsets showed comparably high diversity, and memory CD8+ cells showed much lower diversity. Greater hydrophobicity was found in TRB CDR3s of CXCR3-positive naive cells than of CXCR3-negative naive cells.

CDR3 size: 14 residues. Germline loops: CDR1 DFQATT, CDR2 SNEGSKA (reference sequence). The chain uses TRBV20-1 and TRBJ2-4. The sample comprised naive CXCR3+ CD8+ T cells from blood. The sample's subset: CD45RO-CCR7+CD27+CD95- naive CD8+ T cells expressing CXCR3 (TNR3+). This clonotype originated in a human donor in good health. Some clones in this sample may be carry-over from other donors' samples. CDR3 amino acids: CSAREMGNGNIQYF.